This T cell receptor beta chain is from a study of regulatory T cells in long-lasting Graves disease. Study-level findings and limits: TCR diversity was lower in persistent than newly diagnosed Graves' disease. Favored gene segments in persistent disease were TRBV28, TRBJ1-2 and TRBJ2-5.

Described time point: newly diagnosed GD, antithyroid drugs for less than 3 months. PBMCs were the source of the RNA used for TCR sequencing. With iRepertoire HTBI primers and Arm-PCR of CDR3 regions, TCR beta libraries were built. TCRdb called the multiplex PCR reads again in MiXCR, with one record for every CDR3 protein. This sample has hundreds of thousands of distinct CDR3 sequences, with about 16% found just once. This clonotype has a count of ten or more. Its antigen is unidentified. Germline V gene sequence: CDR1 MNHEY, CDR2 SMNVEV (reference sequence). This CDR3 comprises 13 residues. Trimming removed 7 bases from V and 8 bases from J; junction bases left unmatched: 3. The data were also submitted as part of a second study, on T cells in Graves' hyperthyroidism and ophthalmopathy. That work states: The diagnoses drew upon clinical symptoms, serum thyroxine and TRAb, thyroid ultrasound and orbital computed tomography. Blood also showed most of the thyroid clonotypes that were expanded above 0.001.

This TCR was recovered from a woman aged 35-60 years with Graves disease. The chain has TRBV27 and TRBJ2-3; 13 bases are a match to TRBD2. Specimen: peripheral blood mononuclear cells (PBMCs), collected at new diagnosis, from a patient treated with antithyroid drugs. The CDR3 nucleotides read TGTGCCAGCAAAGGACTAGCGGGGGCTACGCAGTATTTT. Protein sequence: CASKGLAGATQYF.